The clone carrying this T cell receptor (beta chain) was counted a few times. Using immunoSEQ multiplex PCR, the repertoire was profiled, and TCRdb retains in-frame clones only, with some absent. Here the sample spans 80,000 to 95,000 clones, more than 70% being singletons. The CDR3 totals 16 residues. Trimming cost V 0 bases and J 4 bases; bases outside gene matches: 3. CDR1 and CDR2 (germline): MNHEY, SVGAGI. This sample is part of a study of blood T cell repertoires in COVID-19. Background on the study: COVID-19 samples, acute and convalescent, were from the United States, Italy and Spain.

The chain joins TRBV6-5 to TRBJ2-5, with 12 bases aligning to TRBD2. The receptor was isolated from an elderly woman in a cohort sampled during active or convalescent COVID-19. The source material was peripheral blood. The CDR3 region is CASSYSRTSGTETQYF. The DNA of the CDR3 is TGTGCCAGCAGTTACTCCCGGACTAGCGGGACAGAGACCCAGTACTTC.